Listed below are T cell receptor beta chains from one sample, sequenced in a study of blood T cell repertoires in COVID-19. Produced via immunoSEQ multiplex PCR; TCRdb's table is partial and in-frame only. The sample has 220,000 or so clones, 65% to 85% seen once. Specimen: PBMCs or T cells enriched from blood (not recorded which). These receptors were obtained from a woman aged 55-69 years who had recovered from COVID-19. Each CDR3 is given with its conserved first and last residue. Fields, in order: J gene, clone size, CDR3 length, D gene, V gene, CDR3 DNA, CDR3 protein. The D gene is left open where the match is weak. Not all rows give a size; the values are once, few, many and, for expanded clones, a class.

>TRBJ1-5|.|16|TRBD1|TRBV7-2
TGTGCCAGCAGCCAGGGACAGGGGGCGCAGAATCAGCCCCAGCATTTT
CASSQGQGAQNQPQHF
>TRBJ2-7|.|15|.|TRBV7-9
TGTGCCAGCAGCCCCCGGGCAGGGTCATTCTACGAGCAGTACTTC
CASSPRAGSFYEQYF
>TRBJ2-3|.|12|TRBD2|TRBV27
TGTGCTATAGCGGGAGTGGGAGATACGCAGTATTTT
CAIAGVGDTQYF
>TRBJ2-7|once|16|TRBD2|TRBV3-1/TRBV3-2
TGTGCCAGCAGCCGTCAGGCGGCTAGCGGGAGTCTCGAGCAGTACTTC
CASSRQAASGSLEQYF
>TRBJ1-4|.|13|.|TRBV7-8
TGTGCCAGCAGCTGGGCAGGCTCTGAAAAACTGTTTTTT
CASSWAGSEKLFF
>TRBJ2-3|.|14|.|TRBV21-1
TGTGCCAGCACTTCCCGGAGCCGGCCAGATACGCAGTATTTT
CASTSRSRPDTQYF
>TRBJ2-5|.|13|.|TRBV2
TGTGCCAGCAGTGAACAGTTCCAAGAGACCCAGTACTTC
CASSEQFQETQYF
>TRBJ2-4|.|12|.|TRBV20-1
TGCAGTGTTAGTCGGGCAGGGAACATTCAGTACTTC
CSVSRAGNIQYF
>TRBJ1-6|.|16|TRBD1|TRBV2
TGTGCCAGCAGTGAAGTGCAGGGGGCCAATAATTCACCCCTCCACTTT
CASSEVQGANNSPLHF
>TRBJ1-2|once|15|TRBD1|TRBV5-4
TGTGCCAGCAGGGGGAGGACAGGGGGCAAGGATGGCTACACCTTC
CASRGRTGGKDGYTF
>TRBJ2-3|.|14|.|TRBV7-3
TGTGCCAGCAGCTTGAGGACTATCACAGATACGCAGTATTTT
CASSLRTITDTQYF
>TRBJ1-1|.|12|TRBD1|TRBV7-9
TGTGCCAGCAGAAACACAGGGGGTCGAGCTTTCTTT
CASRNTGGRAFF
>TRBJ2-7|.|15|.|TRBV2
TGTGCCAGCAGTGAAGGACAGTTTAGCTCCTACGAGCAGTACTTC
CASSEGQFSSYEQYF
>TRBJ1-3|.|16|.|TRBV19
TGTGCCAGTAGTTACCGAATGACAGACTCTGGAAACACCATATATTTT
CASSYRMTDSGNTIYF
>TRBJ1-6|.|14|.|TRBV7-8
TGTGCCAGCAGCCCCCGGGGCTATAATTCACCCCTCCACTTT
CASSPRGYNSPLHF
>TRBJ1-1|few|14|TRBD1|TRBV29-1
TGCAGCGTTGCGGGGACAGGGGAAGGCACTGAAGCTTTCTTT
CSVAGTGEGTEAFF
>TRBJ1-5|.|16|TRBD1|TRBV4-2
TGTGCCAGCAGCCAAGAGACAGGGAGGACGGGGCAGCCCCAGCATTTT
CASSQETGRTGQPQHF
>TRBJ2-2|.|13|.|TRBV12-3/TRBV12-4
TGTGCCAGCAGTTTCAGGACCAGGGAGGAGCTGTTTTTT
CASSFRTREELFF
>TRBJ2-7|.|15|.|TRBV5-1
TGCGCCAGCAGCGTGTCAAGTTTGAGCTCCTACGAGCAGTACTTC
CASSVSSLSSYEQYF
>TRBJ2-7|.|15|TRBD1|TRBV6-1
TGTGCCAGCAGTGAAGCGGGGACAGCACCCTACGAGCAGTACTTC
CASSEAGTAPYEQYF
>TRBJ1-4|.|13|.|TRBV3-1/TRBV3-2
TGTGCCAGCAGCCAAGCCGGGACAGAAAAACTGTTTTTT
CASSQAGTEKLFF
>TRBJ2-2|.|14|.|TRBV29-1
TGCAGCGTTGAACAGGGGAAAGGCACCGGGGAGCTGTTTTTT
CSVEQGKGTGELFF
>TRBJ2-7|.|16|TRBD2|TRBV7-2
TGTGCCAGCAGCCCGCCCGGCGGGAGGTCCGCCTACGAGCAGTACTTC
CASSPPGGRSAYEQYF
>TRBJ1-5|.|14|TRBD1|TRBV6-5
TGTGCCACGGAAAGGACAGGGAGTTATCAGCCCCAGCATTTT
CATERTGSYQPQHF
>TRBJ2-4|once|15|TRBD1|TRBV4-1
TGCGCCAGCAGCCAGAGGAACAGGGGGCAGGGCATTCAGTACTTC
CASSQRNRGQGIQYF
>TRBJ1-6|.|17|.|TRBV10-3
TGTGCCATCAGTGAGTCGTACGCAGGGACTTCTAATTCACCCCTCCACTTT
CAISESYAGTSNSPLHF
>TRBJ2-1|.|15|TRBD1|TRBV18
TGTGCCAGCTCACCCGGGACAGGTACTTACAATGAGCAGTTCTTC
CASSPGTGTYNEQFF
>TRBJ1-1|.|16|.|TRBV18
TGTGCCAGCTCACCAGCTGACAGATCAACGAACACTGAAGCTTTCTTT
CASSPADRSTNTEAFF